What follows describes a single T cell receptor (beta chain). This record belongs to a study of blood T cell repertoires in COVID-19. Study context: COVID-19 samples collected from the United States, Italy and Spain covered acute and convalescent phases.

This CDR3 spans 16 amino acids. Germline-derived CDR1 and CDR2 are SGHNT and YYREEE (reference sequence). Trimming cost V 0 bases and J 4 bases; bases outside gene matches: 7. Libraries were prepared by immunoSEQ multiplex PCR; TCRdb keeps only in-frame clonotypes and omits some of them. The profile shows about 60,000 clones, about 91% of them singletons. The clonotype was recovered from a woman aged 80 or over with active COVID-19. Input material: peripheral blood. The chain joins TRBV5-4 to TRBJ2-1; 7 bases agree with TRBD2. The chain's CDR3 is CASSLAGLADYNEQFF. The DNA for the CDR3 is TGTGCCAGCAGCTTGGCCGGGCTAGCGGATTACAATGAGCAGTTCTTC.